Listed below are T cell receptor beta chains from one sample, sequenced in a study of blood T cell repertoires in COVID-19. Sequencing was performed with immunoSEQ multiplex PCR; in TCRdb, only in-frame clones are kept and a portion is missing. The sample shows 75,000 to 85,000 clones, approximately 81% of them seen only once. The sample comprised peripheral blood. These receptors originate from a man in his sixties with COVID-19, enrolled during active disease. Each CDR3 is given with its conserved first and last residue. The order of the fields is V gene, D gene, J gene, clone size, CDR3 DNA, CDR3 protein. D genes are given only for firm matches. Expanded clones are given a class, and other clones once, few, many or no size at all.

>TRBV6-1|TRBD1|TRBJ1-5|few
TGTGCCAGCAGTGAAGTGCCCATGACAGGGGTTCAGCCCCAGCATTTT
CASSEVPMTGVQPQHF
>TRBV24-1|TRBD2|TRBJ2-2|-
TGTGCCACCAGTGATTTAGGGGGACTAGCGGGATCCACCGGGGAGCTGTTTTTT
CATSDLGGLAGSTGELFF
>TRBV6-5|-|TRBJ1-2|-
TGTGCCAGCAGTCGAACAGGGTACCCTAACTATGGCTACACCTTC
CASSRTGYPNYGYTF
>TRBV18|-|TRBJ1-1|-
TGTGCCAGCTCACCACAGGACATGAACACTGAAGCTTTCTTT
CASSPQDMNTEAFF
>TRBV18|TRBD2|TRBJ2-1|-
TGTGCCAGCTCACCACTTTCAGCGGGAGCAGCCTACAATGAGCAGTTCTTC
CASSPLSAGAAYNEQFF
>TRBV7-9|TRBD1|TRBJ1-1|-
TGTGCCAGCAGCCCTCAGGGGGGACTGAACACTGAAGCTTTCTTT
CASSPQGGLNTEAFF
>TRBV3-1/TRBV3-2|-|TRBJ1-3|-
TGTGCCAGCAGCCAAGCGGGGAACACCATATATTTT
CASSQAGNTIYF
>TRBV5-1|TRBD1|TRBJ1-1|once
TGCGCCAGCAGCTTCACAGGGGGCATCATGAACACTGAAGCTTTCTTT
CASSFTGGIMNTEAFF
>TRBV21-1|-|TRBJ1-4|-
TGTGCCAGCAGCAAAAACAGGGGGGCGACTAATGAAAAACTGTTTTTT
CASSKNRGATNEKLFF
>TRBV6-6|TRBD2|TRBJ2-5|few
TGTGCCAGCAGTTACTCCGGGGCGGGGGAGCAAGAGACCCAGTACTTC
CASSYSGAGEQETQYF
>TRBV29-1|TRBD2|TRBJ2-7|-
TGCAGCGCCTCATCTCCGGCTAGCGGGATATCTGCCTACGAGCAGTACTTC
CSASSPASGISAYEQYF
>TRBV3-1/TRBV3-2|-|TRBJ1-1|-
TGTGCCAGCAGGGGACTACGAAACGTGGCTTTCTTT
CASRGLRNVAFF
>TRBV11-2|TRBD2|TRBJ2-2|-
TGTGCCAGCAGCTTTTTCGGGAGGGCCATCGGGGAGCTGTTTTTT
CASSFFGRAIGELFF
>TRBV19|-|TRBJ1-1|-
TGTGCCAGCGGGGTGTGGGGAGGAGACACTGAAGCTTTCTTT
CASGVWGGDTEAFF
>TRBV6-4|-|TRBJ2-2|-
TGTGCCATCACGACGGGAGTATACACCGGGGAGCTGTTTTTT
CAITTGVYTGELFF
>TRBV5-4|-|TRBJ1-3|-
TGTGCCAGCAGCTTACGAGGTCCGGGAAACACCATATATTTT
CASSLRGPGNTIYF
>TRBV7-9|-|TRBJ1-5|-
TGTGCCAGCAGCTCCGACTATAGCAATCAGCCCCAGCATTTT
CASSSDYSNQPQHF